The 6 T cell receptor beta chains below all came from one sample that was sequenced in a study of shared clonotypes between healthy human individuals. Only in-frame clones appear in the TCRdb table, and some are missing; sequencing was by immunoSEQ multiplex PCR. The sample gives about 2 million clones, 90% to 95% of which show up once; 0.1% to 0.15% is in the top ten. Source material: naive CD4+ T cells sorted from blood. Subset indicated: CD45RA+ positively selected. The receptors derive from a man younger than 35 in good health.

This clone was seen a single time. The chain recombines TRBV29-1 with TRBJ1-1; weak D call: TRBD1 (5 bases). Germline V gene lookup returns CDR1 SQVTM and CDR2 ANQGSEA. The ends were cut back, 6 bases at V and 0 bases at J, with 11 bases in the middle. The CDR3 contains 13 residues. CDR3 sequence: CSVKDNMNTEAFF. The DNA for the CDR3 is TGCAGCGTCAAGGACAATATGAACACTGAAGCTTTCTTT.

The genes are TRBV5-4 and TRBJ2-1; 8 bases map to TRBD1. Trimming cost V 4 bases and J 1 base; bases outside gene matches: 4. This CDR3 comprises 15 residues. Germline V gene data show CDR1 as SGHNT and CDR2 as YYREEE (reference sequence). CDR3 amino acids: CASSPDRGSYNEQFF. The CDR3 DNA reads TGTGCCAGCAGCCCAGACAGGGGTTCCTACAATGAGCAGTTCTTC.

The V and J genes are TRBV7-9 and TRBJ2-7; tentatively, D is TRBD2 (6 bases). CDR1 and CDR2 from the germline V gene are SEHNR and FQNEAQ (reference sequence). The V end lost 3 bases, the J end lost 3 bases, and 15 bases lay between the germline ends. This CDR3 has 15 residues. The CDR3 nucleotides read TGTGCCAGCAGCTTTCAAGTCGGGGGAAACTACGAGCAGTACTTC. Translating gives CASSFQVGGNYEQYF.

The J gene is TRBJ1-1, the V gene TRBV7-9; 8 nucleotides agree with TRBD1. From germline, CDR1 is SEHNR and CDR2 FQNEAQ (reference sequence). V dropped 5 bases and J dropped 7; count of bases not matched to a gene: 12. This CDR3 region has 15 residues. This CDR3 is CASSPGEGTGREAFF. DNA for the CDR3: TGTGCCAGCAGCCCCGGGGAGGGGACAGGTCGTGAAGCTTTCTTT.

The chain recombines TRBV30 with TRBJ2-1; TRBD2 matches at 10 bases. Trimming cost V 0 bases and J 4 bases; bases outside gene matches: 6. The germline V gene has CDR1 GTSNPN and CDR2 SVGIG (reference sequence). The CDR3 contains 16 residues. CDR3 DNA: TGTGCCTGGAGTGTAGACAGGACTAGCGGTTACAATGAGCAGTTCTTC. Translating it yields CAWSVDRTSGYNEQFF.

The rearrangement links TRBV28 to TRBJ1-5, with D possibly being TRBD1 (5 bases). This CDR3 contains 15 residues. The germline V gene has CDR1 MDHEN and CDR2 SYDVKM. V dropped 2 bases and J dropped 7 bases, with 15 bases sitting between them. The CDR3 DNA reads TGTGCCAGCAGTTTAACTGGGACTGTTGGCCAGCCCCAGCATTTT. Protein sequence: CASSLTGTVGQPQHF. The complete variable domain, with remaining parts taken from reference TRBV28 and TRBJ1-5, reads DVKVTQSSRYLVKRTGEKVFLECVQDMDHENMFWYRQDPGLGLRLIYFSYDVKMKEKGDIPEGYSVSREKKERFSLILESASTNQTSMYLCASSLTGTVGQPQHFGDGTRLSIL.